The clone carrying this TCR beta chain was seen repeatedly, ten times or more. Its antigen is currently unknown. The data derive from a study of early T cells in non-severe SARS-CoV-2 infection. Looking at the study overall: Chains were unpaired, as sequencing was done on bulk RNA from unsorted whole blood. General study results and limits: The VDJdb matching leaned toward anti-spike CD8 responses and overlooked private and CD4 specificities.

Researchers attached unique molecular identifiers to individual cDNA molecules. A single record per CDR3 protein comes from TCRdb applying MiXCR to the 5' RACE reads. The sample yields some 40,000 distinct CDR3 sequences, roughly 5% seen once. The CDR3 has 12 amino acids. Trimming took 8 bases from V and 2 from J; bases not matched to a gene: 5. Per the germline V gene, CDR1 is DFQATT and CDR2 is SNEGSKA (reference sequence). The clonotype comes from an adult who was a healthcare worker with PCR-confirmed SARS-CoV-2 infection or an uninfected control (not recorded which). J is TRBJ2-5 and V is TRBV20-1, with TRBD1 matching 7 bases. Material: whole blood, obtained at baseline. CDR3 DNA: TGCAGTACAGGGGCACGACAAGAGACCCAGTACTTC. Translated, it gives CSTGARQETQYF.